This TCR beta chain was captured by sequencing in a study of cytomegalovirus exposure and HLA in healthy donors. Whole-study findings and limits: Relative to the roughly 700-donor mean, N-insertions were reportedly fewer in an Asian-associated ancestry cluster in a later analysis. In vitro checks showed that a few CMV-associated chains really do target CMV antigens.

The PCR was carried out with 60 Vbeta primers and 13 Jbeta primers. Libraries were prepared by immunoSEQ multiplex PCR; TCRdb keeps only in-frame clonotypes and omits some of them. Seen here are 150,000 to 200,000 clones, 60% to 85% observed once, and the top ten hold about 1.5%. In regard to this clone: Antigen specificity is unknown.

Donors counted as nominally healthy when sampled, yet unrecorded immune exposures were likely. This CDR3 region has 11 residues. Material for sequencing was PBMCs. The chain uses TRBV21-1 and TRBJ1-4; no DNA check was done on the table's D call, TRBD1. TRBV21-1 is termed a pseudogene. The sequence came from a woman in her twenties or thirties in good health and CMV-seronegative. For the CDR3, the DNA is TGTGCCAGCAGCGCTCGGGACAGGACGCCTTTT. It codes for CASSARDRTPF.